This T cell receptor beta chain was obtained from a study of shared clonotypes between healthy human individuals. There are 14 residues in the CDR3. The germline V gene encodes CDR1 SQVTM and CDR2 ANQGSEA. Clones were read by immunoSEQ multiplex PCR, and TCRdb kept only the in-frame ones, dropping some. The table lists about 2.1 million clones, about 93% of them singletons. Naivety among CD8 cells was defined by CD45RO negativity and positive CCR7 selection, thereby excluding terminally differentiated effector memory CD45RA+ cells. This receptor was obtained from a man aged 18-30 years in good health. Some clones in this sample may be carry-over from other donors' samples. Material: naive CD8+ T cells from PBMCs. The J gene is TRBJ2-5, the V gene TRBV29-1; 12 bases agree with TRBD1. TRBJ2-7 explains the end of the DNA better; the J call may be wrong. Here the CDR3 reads CSVPGQGAAYEQYF. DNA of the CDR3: TGCAGCGTTCCGGGACAGGGGGCGGCCTACGAGCAGTACTTC.